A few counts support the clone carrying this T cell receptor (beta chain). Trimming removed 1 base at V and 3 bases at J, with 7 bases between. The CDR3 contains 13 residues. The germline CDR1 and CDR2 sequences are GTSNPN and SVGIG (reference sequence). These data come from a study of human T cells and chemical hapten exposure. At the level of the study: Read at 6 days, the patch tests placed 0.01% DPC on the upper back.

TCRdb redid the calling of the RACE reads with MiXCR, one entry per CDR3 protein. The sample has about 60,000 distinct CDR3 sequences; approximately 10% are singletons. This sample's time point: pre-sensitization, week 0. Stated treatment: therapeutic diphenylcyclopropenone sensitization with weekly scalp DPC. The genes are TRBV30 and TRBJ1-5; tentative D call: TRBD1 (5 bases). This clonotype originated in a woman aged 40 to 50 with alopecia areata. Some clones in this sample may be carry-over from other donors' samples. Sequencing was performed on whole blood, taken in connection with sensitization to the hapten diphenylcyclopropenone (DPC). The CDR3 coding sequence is TGTGCCTGGAGTGGAGGGACCAATCAGCCCCAGCATTTT. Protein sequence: CAWSGGTNQPQHF. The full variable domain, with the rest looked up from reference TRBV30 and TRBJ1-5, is SQTIHQWPATLVQPVGSPLSLECTVEGTSNPNLYWYRQAAGRGLQLLFYSVGIGQISSEVPQNLSASRPQDRQFILSSKKLLLSDSGFYLCAWSGGTNQPQHFGDGTRLSIL.